These 9 T cell receptor beta chains share one sample of origin, sequenced in a study of post-analysis software for immune sequencing data. Unique molecular identifiers were present in the TCR beta cDNA libraries. From the PCR reads, TCRdb called clonotypes with MiXCR, one entry per CDR3 protein. This table holds about 200,000 distinct CDR3 sequences, around 29% found once. Study-level points and caveats: Relative to controls, patients had a few TRBV segments at higher frequency, with TRBV5-6, TRBV5-1 and TRBV20-1 among these.

Their antigens are not known. Sequencing was done on a sample of blood. The receptor set was obtained from a girl aged 2-17 years with multiple sclerosis.

This clonotype was seen a handful of times. The gene calls are TRBV5-1 and TRBJ1-1; D might be TRBD1 (6 bases). The CDR3 has 14 residues. Between the trimmed V and J ends, which lost 0 bases and 2 bases, there was a span of 8 bases. Germline V gene data show CDR1 as SGHRS and CDR2 as YFSETQ. CDR3 bases: TGCGCCAGCAGCTTGGCAGGGGAAAACACTGAAGCTTTCTTT. Its protein is CASSLAGENTEAFF.

The sample holds many counts of this clonotype. The chain links TRBV28 to TRBJ2-7; no firm D call. This CDR3 spans 16 amino acids. The ends were cut back, 5 bases at V and 6 bases at J, with 23 bases in the middle. Germline assignment: CDR1 MDHEN and CDR2 SYDVKM. The CDR3 coding sequence is TGTGCCAGCAGTACATACTCCGGGCCACCGAGCAGCGAGCAGTACTTC. This codes for CASSTYSGPPSSEQYF.

This clonotype was recorded a few times. This rearrangement joins TRBV14 to TRBJ2-1, with a tentative D call TRBD2 (5 bases). Looked up from germline, CDR1 is SGHDN and CDR2 is FVKESK. Deletions cut 0 bases from V and 7 bases from J, with 13 bases between. CDR3 length: 15 residues. The CDR3 DNA is TGTGCCAGCAGCCAAGATGCGGGCGCCCCGAATGAGCAGTTCTTC. It yields the protein CASSQDAGAPNEQFF.

This clonotype was observed at least ten times. The chain is built from TRBV20-1 and TRBJ2-4; D gene unclear. The CDR3 is made up of 11 amino acids. With 0 bases removed from V and 9 bases from J, the gap between germline ends came to 6 bases. The germline V gene encodes CDR1 DFQATT and CDR2 SNEGSKA (reference sequence). In DNA form, the CDR3 reads TGCAGTGCTAGAGATCCCCCCATTCAGTACTTC. Amino acids: CSARDPPIQYF.

The chain joins TRBV6-6 to TRBJ2-2; D may be TRBD1 or TRBD2 (5 bases each). Deletions cut 0 bases from V and 3 bases from J, with 14 bases between. The germline CDR1 and CDR2 sequences are MNHNY and SVGAGI (reference sequence). The CDR3 is 17 residues long. Here the CDR3 reads CASSYSRGGRDTGELFF. CDR3 nucleotides: TGTGCCAGCAGTTACTCCCGGGGCGGCCGGGACACCGGGGAGCTGTTTTTT.

DNA for the CDR3: TGTGCCAGCAGCCCCTTCGAGGGTGAAGCTTTCTTT. Translation gives CASSPFEGEAFF. The genes are TRBV7-6 and TRBJ1-1, with D unclear. The germline V gene has CDR1 SGHVS and CDR2 FNYEAQ. V was shortened by 5 bases and J by 7 bases, with 11 bases between the two germline ends. This CDR3 is 12 amino acids long.

About this clonotype itself: This may be a read error: a much more frequent sequence differs by one nucleotide. The genes are TRBV20-1 and TRBJ2-1, with TRBD2 matching over 7 bases. The V segment lost 6 bases and the J segment 2 bases; nucleotides outside the gene matches: 7. This CDR3 comprises 14 residues. The germline V gene has CDR1 DFQATT and CDR2 SNEGSKA (reference sequence). CDR3 sequence (DNA): TGCAGTGCCCTGGTGAGCGGGGCCTACAATGAGCAGTTCTTC. Amino acids: CSALVSGAYNEQFF.

The chain employs TRBV20-1 and TRBJ2-7; a possible D gene is TRBD2 (6 bases). The J call is in doubt because the DNA end fits TRBJ2-5 better. Germline CDR1 and CDR2: DFQATT and SNEGSKA (reference sequence). The CDR3 runs 13 residues. Here the CDR3 reads CSAGYLGGETQYF. The CDR3 DNA sequence: TGCAGTGCCGGGTATCTGGGGGGAGAGACCCAGTACTTC.

This clonotype was picked up many times. The rearrangement joins TRBV12-3 or TRBV12-4 to TRBJ2-6; D is unclear. This CDR3 spans 17 amino acids. The germline V and J ends were trimmed by 1 base and 0 bases, with 10 bases remaining between them. The CDR3 coding sequence is TGTGCCAGCAGTTTAGGCAGGTCGAGCTCTGGGGCCAACGTCCTGACTTTC. Translated: CASSLGRSSSGANVLTF.